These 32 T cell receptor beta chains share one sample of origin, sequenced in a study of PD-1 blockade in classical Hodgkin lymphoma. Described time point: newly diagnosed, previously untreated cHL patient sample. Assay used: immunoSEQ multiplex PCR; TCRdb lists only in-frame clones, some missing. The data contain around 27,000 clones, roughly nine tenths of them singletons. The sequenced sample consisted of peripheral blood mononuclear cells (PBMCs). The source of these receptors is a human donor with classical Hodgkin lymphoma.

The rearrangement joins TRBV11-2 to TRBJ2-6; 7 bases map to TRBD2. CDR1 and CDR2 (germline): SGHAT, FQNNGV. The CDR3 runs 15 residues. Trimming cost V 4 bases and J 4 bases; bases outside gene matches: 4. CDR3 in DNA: TGTGCCAGCAGCTGGGGAGGGTCCGGGGCCAACGTCCTGACTTTC. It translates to CASSWGGSGANVLTF.

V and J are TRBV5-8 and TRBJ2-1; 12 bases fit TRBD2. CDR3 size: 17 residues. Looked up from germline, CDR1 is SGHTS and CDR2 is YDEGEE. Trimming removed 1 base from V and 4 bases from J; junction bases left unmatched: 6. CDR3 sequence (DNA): TGTGCCAGCAGCTTGTCCCAGACTAGCGGGAGTTACAATGAGCAGTTCTTC. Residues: CASSLSQTSGSYNEQFF.

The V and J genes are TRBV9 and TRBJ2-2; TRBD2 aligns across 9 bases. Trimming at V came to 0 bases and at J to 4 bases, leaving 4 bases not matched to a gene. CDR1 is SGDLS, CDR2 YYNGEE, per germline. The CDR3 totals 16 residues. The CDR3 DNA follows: TGTGCCAGCAGCGTAGGTTCTAGCGGGACCACCGGGGAGCTGTTTTTT. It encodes CASSVGSSGTTGELFF. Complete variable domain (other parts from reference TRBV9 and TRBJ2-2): DSGVTQTPKHLITATGQRVTLRCSPRSGDLSVYWYQQSLDQGLQFLIQYYNGEERAKGNILERFSAQQFPDLHSELNLSSLELGDSALYFCASSVGSSGTTGELFFGEGSRLTVL.

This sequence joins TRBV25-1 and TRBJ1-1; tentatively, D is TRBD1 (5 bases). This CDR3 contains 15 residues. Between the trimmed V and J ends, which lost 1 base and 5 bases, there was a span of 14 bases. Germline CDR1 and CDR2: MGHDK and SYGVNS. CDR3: CASSELGVGFTEAFF. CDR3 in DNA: TGTGCCAGCAGTGAATTAGGGGTTGGATTTACTGAAGCTTTCTTT.

The CDR3 region has the DNA TGTGCCAGCTCACCGGGACAGGGGAACACTGAAGCTTTCTTT. Protein product: CASSPGQGNTEAFF. The chain links TRBV18 to TRBJ1-1, with TRBD1 identical over 9 bases. The CDR3 is made up of 14 amino acids. Germline assignment: CDR1 KGHSH and CDR2 LQKENI. The V segment lost 3 bases and the J segment 1 base; nucleotides outside the gene matches: 0.

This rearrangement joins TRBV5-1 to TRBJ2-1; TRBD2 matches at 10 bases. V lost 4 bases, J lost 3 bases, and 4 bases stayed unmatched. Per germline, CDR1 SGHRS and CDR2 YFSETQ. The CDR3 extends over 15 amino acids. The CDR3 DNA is TGCGCCAGCAGCGCCCGGACTAGCGGCTACAATGAGCAGTTCTTC. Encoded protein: CASSARTSGYNEQFF.

This chain's CDR3 is CASSPSLAGATNEQFF. The CDR3 DNA follows: TGTGCCAGCAGCCCATCACTAGCGGGAGCAACGAATGAGCAGTTCTTC. The J gene is TRBJ2-1, the V gene TRBV5-4; 11 bases fit TRBD2. CDR1 and CDR2 (germline): SGHNT, YYREEE (reference sequence). V lost 4 bases and J lost 7; bases outside the gene matches: 10. The CDR3 extends over 16 amino acids.

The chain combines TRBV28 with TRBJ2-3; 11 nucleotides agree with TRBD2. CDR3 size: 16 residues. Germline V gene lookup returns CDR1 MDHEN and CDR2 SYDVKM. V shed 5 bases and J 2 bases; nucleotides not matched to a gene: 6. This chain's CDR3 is CASSPVAGGPTDTQYF. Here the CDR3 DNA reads TGTGCCAGCAGTCCGGTAGCGGGAGGGCCCACAGATACGCAGTATTTT.

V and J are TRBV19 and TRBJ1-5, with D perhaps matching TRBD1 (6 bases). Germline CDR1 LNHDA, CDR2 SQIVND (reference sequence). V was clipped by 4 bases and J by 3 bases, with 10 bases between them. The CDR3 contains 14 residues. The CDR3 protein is CASSTTGPNQPQHF. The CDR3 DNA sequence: TGTGCCAGTAGTACGACAGGACCCAATCAGCCCCAGCATTTT.

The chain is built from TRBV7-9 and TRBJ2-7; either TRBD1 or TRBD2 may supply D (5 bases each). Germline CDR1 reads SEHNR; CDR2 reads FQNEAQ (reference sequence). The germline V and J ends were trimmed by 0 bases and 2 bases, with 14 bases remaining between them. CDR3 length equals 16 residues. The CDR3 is CASSLAGPPGTYEQYF. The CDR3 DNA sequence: TGTGCCAGCAGCTTAGCGGGACCCCCGGGGACCTACGAGCAGTACTTC.

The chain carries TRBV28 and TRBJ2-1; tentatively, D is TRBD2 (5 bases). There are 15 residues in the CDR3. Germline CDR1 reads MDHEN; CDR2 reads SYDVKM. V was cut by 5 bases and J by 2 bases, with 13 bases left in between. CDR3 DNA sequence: TGTGCCAGCAGTCTAGCCGGTATAACCTACAATGAGCAGTTCTTC. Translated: CASSLAGITYNEQFF.

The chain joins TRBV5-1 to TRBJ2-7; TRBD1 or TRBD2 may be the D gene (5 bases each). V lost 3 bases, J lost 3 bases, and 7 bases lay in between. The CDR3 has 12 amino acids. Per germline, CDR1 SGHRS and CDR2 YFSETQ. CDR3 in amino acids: CASSWDHYEQYF. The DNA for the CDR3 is TGCGCCAGCAGCTGGGACCACTACGAGCAGTACTTC.

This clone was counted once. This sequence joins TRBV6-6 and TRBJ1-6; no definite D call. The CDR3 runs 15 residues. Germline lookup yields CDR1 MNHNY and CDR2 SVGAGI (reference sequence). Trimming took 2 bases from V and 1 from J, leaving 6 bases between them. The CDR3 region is CASSYAESYNSPLHF. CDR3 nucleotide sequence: TGTGCCAGCAGTTACGCAGAATCCTATAATTCACCCCTCCACTTT.

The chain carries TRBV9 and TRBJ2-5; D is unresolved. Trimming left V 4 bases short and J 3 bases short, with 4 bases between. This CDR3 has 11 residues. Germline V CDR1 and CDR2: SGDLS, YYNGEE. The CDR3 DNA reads TGTGCCAGCAGCCTGGAAGAGACCCAGTACTTC. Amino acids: CASSLEETQYF.

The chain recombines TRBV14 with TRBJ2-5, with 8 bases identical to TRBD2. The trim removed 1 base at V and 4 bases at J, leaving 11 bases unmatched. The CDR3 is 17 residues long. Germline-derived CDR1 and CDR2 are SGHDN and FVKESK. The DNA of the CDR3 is TGTGCCAGCAGCCAAGGGCCATGGGCGGGAGGCTCAGAGACCCAGTACTTC. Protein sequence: CASSQGPWAGGSETQYF.

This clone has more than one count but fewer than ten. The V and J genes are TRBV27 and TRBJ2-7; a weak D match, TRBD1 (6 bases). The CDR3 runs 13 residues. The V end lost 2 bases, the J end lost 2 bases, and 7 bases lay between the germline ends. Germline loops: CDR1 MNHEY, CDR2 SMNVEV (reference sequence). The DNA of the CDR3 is TGTGCCAGCAGTTTACCAGGGGCCTACGAGCAGTACTTC. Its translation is CASSLPGAYEQYF.

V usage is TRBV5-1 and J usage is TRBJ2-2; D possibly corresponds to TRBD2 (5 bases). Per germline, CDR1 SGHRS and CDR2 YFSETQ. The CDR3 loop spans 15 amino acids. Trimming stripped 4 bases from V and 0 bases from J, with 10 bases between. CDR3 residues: CASSVGNANTGELFF. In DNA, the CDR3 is TGCGCCAGCAGCGTCGGGAACGCGAACACCGGGGAGCTGTTTTTT.

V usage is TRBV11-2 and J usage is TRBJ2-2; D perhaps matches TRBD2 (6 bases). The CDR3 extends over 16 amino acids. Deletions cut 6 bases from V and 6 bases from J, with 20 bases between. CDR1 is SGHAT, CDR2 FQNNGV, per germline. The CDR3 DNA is TGTGCCAGCAGTTTATACCGGGAACAGCGGGCCGGGGAGCTGTTTTTT. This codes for CASSLYREQRAGELFF.

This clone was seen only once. The CDR3 DNA reads TGTGCCAGCAGCTTAGAGTCCTACAATGAGCAGTTCTTC. Residues: CASSLESYNEQFF. The V gene is TRBV11-3, the J gene TRBJ2-1; D gene unclear. This CDR3 is 13 amino acids long. Germline values: CDR1 SGHNT, CDR2 YENEEA. Deletions cut 0 bases from V and 1 base from J, with 1 base between.

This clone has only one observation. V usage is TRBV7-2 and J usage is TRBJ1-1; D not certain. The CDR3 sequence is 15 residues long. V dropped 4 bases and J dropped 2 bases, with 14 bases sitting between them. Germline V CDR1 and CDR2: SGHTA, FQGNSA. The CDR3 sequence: CASSSIRTANTEAFF. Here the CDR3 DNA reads TGTGCCAGCAGCTCAATTCGGACGGCTAACACTGAAGCTTTCTTT.

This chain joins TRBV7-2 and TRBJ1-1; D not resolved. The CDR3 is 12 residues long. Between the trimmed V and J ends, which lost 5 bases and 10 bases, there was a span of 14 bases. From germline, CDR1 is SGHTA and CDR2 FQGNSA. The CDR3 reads CASSLPHPPAFF. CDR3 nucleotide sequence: TGTGCCAGCAGCCTCCCACACCCTCCAGCTTTCTTT.

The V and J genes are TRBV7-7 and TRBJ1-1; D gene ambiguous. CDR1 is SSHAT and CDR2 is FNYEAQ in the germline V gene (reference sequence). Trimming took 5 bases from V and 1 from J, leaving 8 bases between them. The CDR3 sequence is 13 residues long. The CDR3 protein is CASSVDKNTEAFF. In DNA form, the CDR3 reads TGTGCCAGCAGCGTCGACAAGAACACTGAAGCTTTCTTT.

CDR3: CASSVVSHEQYF. In DNA, the CDR3 is TGTGCCAGCAGTGTGGTCAGTCACGAGCAGTACTTC. The chain employs TRBV5-6 and TRBJ2-7; no firm D call. CDR1 SGHDT and CDR2 YYEEEE come from the germline V gene. V shed 5 bases and J shed 5 bases, with 11 bases lying between them. The CDR3 has 12 residues.

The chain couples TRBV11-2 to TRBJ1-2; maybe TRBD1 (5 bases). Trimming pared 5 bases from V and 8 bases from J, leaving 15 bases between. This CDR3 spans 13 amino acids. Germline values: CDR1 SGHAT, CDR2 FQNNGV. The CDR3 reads CASSLPGIRGYTF. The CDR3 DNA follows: TGTGCCAGCAGCCTACCAGGGATCCGGGGCTACACCTTC.

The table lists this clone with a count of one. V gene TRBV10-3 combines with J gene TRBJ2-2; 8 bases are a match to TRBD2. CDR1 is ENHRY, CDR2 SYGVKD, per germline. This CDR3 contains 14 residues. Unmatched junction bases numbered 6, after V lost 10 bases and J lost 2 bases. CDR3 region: CASTSGANTGELFF. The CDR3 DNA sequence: TGTGCCAGTACTAGCGGAGCAAACACCGGGGAGCTGTTTTTT.

In DNA form, the CDR3 reads TGTGCCAGCTCACCAAGGCAGTTCTACGAGCAGTACTTC. Residues: CASSPRQFYEQYF. The chain has TRBV18 and TRBJ2-7; unclear D gene. Germline assignment: CDR1 KGHSH and CDR2 LQKENI. The CDR3 has 13 amino acids. V was clipped by 2 bases and J by 3 bases, with 8 bases between them.

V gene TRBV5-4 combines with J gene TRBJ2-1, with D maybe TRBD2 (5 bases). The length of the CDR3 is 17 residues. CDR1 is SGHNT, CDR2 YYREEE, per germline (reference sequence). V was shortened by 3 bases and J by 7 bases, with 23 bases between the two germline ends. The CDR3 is CASSSPFAGLPDNEQFF. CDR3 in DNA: TGTGCCAGCAGCTCCCCTTTTGCGGGCCTCCCGGATAATGAGCAGTTCTTC.

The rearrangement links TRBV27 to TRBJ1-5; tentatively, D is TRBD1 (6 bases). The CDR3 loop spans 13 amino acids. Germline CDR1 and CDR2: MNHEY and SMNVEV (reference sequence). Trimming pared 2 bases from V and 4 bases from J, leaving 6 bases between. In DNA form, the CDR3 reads TGTGCCAGCAGTTTAGGACAGAATCAGCCCCAGCATTTT. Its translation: CASSLGQNQPQHF.

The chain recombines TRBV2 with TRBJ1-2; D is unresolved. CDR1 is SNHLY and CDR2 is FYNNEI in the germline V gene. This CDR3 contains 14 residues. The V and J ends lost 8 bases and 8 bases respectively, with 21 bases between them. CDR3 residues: CASGRTAALGGYTF. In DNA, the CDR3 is TGTGCCAGCGGTCGAACGGCTGCACTGGGCGGCTACACCTTC.

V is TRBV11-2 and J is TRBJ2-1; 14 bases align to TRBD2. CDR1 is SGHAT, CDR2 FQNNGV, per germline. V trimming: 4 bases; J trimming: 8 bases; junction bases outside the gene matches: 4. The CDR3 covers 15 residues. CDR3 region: CASSWGTSGSDEQFF. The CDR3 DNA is TGTGCCAGCAGCTGGGGGACTAGCGGGAGCGATGAGCAGTTCTTC.

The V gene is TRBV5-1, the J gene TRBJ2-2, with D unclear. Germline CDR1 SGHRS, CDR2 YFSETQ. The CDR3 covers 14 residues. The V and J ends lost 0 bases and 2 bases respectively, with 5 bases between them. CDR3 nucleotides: TGCGCCAGCAGCTTGGGACCAAACACCGGGGAGCTGTTTTTT. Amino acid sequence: CASSLGPNTGELFF.

The CDR3 DNA reads as TGCGCCAGCAGTGAGCTTGGATTACGAGTATACGAGCAGTACTTC. Encoded protein: CASSELGLRVYEQYF. The chain has TRBV10-1 and TRBJ2-7; D remains ambiguous. This CDR3 has 15 residues. Per germline, CDR1 WNHNN and CDR2 SYGVQD (reference sequence). With 2 bases removed from V and 4 bases from J, the gap between germline ends came to 15 bases.